This T cell receptor beta chain originates from a study of blood T cell repertoires in COVID-19. In the study overall: Acute and convalescent COVID-19 specimens originated in the United States, Italy and Spain. In each case, the material was cDNA or gDNA derived from T cells, B-cell-depleted T cells, or PBMCs.

Per the original methods: Amplifying reference gene primers gave estimates of nucleated cell counts. Some clones are missing from TCRdb's copy, which holds only in-frame ones; the method was immunoSEQ multiplex PCR. V and J calls and clone size come straight from that table; D and trimming were deduced from the DNA. Altogether around 20,000 clones are present, 87% being singletons, with the ten largest covering 11%. The CDR3 covers 15 residues. The V gene's germline CDR1 is LNHDA and CDR2 SQIVND (reference sequence). The V and J ends lost 6 bases and 3 bases respectively, with 16 bases between them. The sequencing input was peripheral blood. The chain joins TRBV19 to TRBJ2-3; D might be TRBD1 (6 bases). This sequence originates from a human donor in a cohort sampled during active COVID-19. In DNA form, the CDR3 reads TGTGCCAGTAGGGTCCGGGACAAGCTTACAGATACGCAGTATTTT. Protein: CASRVRDKLTDTQYF.